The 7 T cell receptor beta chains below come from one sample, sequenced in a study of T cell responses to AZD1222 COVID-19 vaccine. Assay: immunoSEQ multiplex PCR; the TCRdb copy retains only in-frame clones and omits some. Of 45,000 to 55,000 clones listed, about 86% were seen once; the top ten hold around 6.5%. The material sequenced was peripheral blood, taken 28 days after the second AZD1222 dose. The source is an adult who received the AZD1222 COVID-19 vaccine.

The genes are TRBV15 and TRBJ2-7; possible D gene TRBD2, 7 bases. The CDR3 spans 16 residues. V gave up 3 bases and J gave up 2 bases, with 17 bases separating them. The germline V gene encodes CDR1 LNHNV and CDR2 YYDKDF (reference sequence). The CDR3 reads CATSSRAGGPPYEQYF. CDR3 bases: TGTGCCACCAGCAGCCGAGCCGGGGGGCCCCCCTACGAGCAGTACTTC.

CDR3 in DNA: TGTGCCAGCAGCGTTCCGGTGGGAGTGGGAGAGCAGTACTTC. Translating gives CASSVPVGVGEQYF. This chain uses TRBV28 with TRBJ2-7, with D possibly TRBD2 on 5 matching bases. The germline V and J ends were trimmed by 6 bases and 7 bases, with 19 bases remaining between them. The CDR3 has 14 residues. Germline V CDR1 and CDR2: MDHEN, SYDVKM.

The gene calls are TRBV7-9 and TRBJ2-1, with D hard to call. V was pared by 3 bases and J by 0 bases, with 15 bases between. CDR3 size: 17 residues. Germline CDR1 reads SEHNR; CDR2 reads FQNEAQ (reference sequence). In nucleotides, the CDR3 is TGTGCCAGCAGCTTCCCCCTCGGCGGCGACTCCTACAATGAGCAGTTCTTC. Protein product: CASSFPLGGDSYNEQFF. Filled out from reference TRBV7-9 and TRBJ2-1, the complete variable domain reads DTGVSQNPRHKITKRGQNVTFRCDPISEHNRLYWYRQTLGQGPEFLTYFQNEAQLEKSRLLSDRFSAERPKGSFSTLEIQRTEQGDSAMYLCASSFPLGGDSYNEQFFGPGTRLTVL.

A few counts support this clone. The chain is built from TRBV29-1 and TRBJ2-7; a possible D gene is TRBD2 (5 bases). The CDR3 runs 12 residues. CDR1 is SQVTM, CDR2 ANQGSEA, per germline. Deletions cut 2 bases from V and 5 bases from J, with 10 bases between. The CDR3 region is CSVEMVGNEQYF. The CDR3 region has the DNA TGCAGCGTTGAAATGGTCGGGAACGAGCAGTACTTC.

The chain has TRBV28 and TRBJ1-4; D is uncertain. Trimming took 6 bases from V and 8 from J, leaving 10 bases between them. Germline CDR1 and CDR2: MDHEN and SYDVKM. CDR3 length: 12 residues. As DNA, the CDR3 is TGTGCCAGCAGCCGGGAACGGGAAAAACTGTTTTTT. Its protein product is CASSREREKLFF.

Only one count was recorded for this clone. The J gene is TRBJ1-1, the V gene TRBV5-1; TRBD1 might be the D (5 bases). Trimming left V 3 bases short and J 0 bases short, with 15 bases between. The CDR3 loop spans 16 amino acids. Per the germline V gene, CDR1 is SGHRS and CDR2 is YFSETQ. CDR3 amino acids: CASSWVGRSMNTEAFF. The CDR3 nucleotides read TGCGCCAGCAGCTGGGTGGGGCGGAGCATGAACACTGAAGCTTTCTTT.

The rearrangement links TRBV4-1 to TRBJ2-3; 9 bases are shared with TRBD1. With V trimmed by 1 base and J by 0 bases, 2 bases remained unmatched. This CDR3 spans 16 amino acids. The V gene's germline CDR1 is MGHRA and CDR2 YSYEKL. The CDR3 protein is CASSQGDRVSTDTQYF. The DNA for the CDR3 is TGCGCCAGCAGCCAAGGGGACAGGGTGAGCACAGATACGCAGTATTTT.